This TCR beta chain was sequenced for a study of OX40 agonist ivuxolimab in advanced cancers. Study at large: Patients received intravenous ivuxolimab every 2 weeks at 0.01 to 10 mg/kg. Study-level results: Averaged across samples, CD8+ T cells carried more expanded clones than CD4+ did. Among the nonresponders, some also had low normalized T-cell clonal expansion.

Details on this clone: Its antigen is currently unknown.

Sequencing used immunoSEQ multiplex PCR; TCRdb keeps in-frame clones, though not all of them. Among 40,000 to 55,000 clones listed, about 88% were seen once. CDR1 is SGHRS and CDR2 is YFSETQ in the germline V gene. The CDR3 length is 16 residues. V lost 4 bases and J 14 bases, leaving 28 bases between the germline ends. The source of this sequence is an adult with an advanced solid tumor such as melanoma, head and neck, liver or kidney cancer. The V call is TRBV5-1, the J call TRBJ2-1, with D perhaps TRBD1 (6 bases). Sample: CD4+ or CD8+ T cells sorted from blood, taken in a trial of the OX40 agonist ivuxolimab. In nucleotides, the CDR3 is TGCGCCAGCAGCATTGACGGGACAATGCCGACTGGGGTAAAGTTCTTC. Translating gives CASSIDGTMPTGVKFF.